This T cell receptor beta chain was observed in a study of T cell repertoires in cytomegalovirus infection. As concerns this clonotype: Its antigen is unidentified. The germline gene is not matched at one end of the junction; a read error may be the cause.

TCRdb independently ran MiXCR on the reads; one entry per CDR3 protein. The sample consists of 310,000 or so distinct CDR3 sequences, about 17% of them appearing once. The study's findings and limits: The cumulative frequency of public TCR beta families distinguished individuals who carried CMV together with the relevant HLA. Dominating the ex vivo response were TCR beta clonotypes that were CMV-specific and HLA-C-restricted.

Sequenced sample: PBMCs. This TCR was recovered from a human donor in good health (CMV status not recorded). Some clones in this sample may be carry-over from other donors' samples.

The CDR3 DNA is TGTGCCACCAGCAGAGGCCAGGGAAACAGTGAAGCTTTCTTT. Residues: CATSRGQGNSEAFF. The chain carries TRBV15 and TRBJ1-1; TRBD1 might be the D (5 bases). Germline V gene sequence: CDR1 LNHNV, CDR2 YYDKDF (reference sequence). This CDR3 has 14 residues.